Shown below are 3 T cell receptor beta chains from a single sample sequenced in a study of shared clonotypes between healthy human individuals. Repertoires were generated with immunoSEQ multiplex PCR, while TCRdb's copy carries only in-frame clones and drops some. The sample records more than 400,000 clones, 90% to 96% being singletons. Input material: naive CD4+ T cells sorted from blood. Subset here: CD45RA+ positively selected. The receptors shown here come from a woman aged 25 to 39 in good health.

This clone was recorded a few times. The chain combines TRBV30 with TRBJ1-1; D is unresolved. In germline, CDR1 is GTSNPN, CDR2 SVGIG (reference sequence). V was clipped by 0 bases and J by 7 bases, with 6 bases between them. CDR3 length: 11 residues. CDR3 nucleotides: TGTGCCTGGAGTGTACAGATTGAAGCTTTCTTT. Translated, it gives CAWSVQIEAFF.

CDR3 loop: CASSLSGQGDNQPQHF. For the CDR3, the DNA is TGTGCCAGCAGTTTATCAGGCCAGGGGGACAATCAGCCCCAGCATTTT. The chain uses TRBV28 and TRBJ1-5, with 7 bases aligning to TRBD1. J was trimmed by 3 bases and V by 1 base; bases with no gene match: 6. The CDR3 consists of 16 residues. Germline loops: CDR1 MDHEN, CDR2 SYDVKM.

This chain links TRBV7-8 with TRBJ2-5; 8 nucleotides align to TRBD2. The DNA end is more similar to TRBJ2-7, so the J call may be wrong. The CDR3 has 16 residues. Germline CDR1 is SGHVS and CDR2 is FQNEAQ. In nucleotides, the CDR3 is TGTGCCAGCAGCTTAGGAGCGGGAGAGGTGGCCTACGAGCAGTACTTC. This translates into CASSLGAGEVAYEQYF.